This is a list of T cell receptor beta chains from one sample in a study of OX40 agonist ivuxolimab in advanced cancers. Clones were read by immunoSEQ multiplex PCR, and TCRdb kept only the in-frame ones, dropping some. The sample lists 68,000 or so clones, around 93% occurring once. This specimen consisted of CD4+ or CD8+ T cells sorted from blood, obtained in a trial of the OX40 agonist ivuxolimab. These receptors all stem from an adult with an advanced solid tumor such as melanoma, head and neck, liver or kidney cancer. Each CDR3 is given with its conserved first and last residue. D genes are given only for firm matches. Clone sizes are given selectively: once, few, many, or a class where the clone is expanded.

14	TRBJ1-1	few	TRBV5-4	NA	TGTGCCAGCAGGGAGGCAGGTCAGAACACTGAAGCTTTCTTT	CASREAGQNTEAFF
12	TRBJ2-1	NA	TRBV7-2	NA	TGTGCCAGCAGCTTAGCGATTAGTGAGCAGTTCTTC	CASSLAISEQFF
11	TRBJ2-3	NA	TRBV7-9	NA	TGTGCCAGCAGCTCTGTTGATACGCAGTATTTT	CASSSVDTQYF
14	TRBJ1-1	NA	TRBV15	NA	TGTGCCACCAGCAGAGATGCGAGAATAACTGAAGCTTTCTTT	CATSRDARITEAFF
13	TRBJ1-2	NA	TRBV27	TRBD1	TGTGCCAGCAGTCCCAGGGGGCTAGGGGGCTACACCTTC	CASSPRGLGGYTF
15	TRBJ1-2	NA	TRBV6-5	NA	TGTGCCAGCAGCCCTCAGGGGAGGGGGGGCTATGGCTACACCTTC	CASSPQGRGGYGYTF
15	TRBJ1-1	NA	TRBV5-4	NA	TGTGCCAGCAGCTTGGAGAGGCACGTGAACACTGAAGCTTTCTTT	CASSLERHVNTEAFF
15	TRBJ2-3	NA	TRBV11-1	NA	TGTGCCAGCAGCTTAGCAGGTTTTGGCACAGATACGCAGTATTTT	CASSLAGFGTDTQYF
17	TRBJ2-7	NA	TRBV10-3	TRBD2	TGTGCCATCAGTGAATTGACTAGCGGGAGGGGTGGGTACGAGCAGTACTTC	CAISELTSGRGGYEQYF
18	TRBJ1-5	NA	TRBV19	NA	TGTGCCAGTAGTATAGATGACACATCTCTAAGAAGCAATCAGCCCCAGCATTTT	CASSIDDTSLRSNQPQHF
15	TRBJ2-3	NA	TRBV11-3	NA	TGTGCCAGCACCTCCGCAGGGAGTACACCAGATACGCAGTATTTT	CASTSAGSTPDTQYF
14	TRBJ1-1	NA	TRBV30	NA	TGTGCCTGGAGGCCCGGGGCGTTGAACACTGAAGCTTTCTTT	CAWRPGALNTEAFF
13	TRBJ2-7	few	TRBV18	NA	TGTGCCAGCTCACCACAGGACCCAGCCGAGCAGTACTTC	CASSPQDPAEQYF
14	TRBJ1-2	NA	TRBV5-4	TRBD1	TGTGCCAGCAGCCCGACAGGGTGGGGCTATGGCTACACCTTC	CASSPTGWGYGYTF
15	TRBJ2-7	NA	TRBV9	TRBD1	TGTGCCAGCAGCGTAGGAGGGACAGGGGTCTACGAGCAGTACTTC	CASSVGGTGVYEQYF
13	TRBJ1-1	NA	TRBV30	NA	TGTGCCTGGAGTCGAGGGGTTAACACTGAAGCTTTCTTT	CAWSRGVNTEAFF
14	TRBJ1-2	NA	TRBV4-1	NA	TGCGCCAGCAGCCAAGATAGGGGAAACTATGGCTACACCTTC	CASSQDRGNYGYTF
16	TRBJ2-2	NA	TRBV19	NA	TGTGCCAGTAGCGTCGGGTCAGGGTGGTACACCGGGGAGCTGTTTTTT	CASSVGSGWYTGELFF
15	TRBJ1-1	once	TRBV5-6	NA	TGTGCCAGCAGCTCTCCAGGACGGTTGAACACTGAAGCTTTCTTT	CASSSPGRLNTEAFF
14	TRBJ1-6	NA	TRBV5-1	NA	TGCGCCAGCAGCTCCCGGCCGCGGGATTCACCCCTCCACTTT	CASSSRPRDSPLHF
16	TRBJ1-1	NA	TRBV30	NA	TGTGCCTGGAGTACAGGTCTTAGGGTCGTGAACACTGAAGCTTTCTTT	CAWSTGLRVVNTEAFF
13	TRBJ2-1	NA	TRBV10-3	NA	TGTGCCATCAGACCACAGGGGGAGGGCGAGCAGTTCTTC	CAIRPQGEGEQFF
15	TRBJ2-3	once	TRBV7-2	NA	TGTGCCAGCAGCTTAGGTATTAGCGGCGCCCTTCTCGGGTATTTT	CASSLGISGALLGYF
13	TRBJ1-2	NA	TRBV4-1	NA	TGCGCCAGCAGCCAAGACGGCAACTATGGCTACACCTTC	CASSQDGNYGYTF
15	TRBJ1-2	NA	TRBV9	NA	TGTGCCAGCAGTCGGCAGGGGCAGGGTGCGTCTGGCTACACCTTC	CASSRQGQGASGYTF
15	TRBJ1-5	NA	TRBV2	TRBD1	TGTGCCAGCAGCCGGGACAGGGACATCAATCAGCCCCAGCATTTT	CASSRDRDINQPQHF
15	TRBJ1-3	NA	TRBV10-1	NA	TGCGCCAGCAGTGAGGGATCGGGGGCTGGAAACACCATATATTTT	CASSEGSGAGNTIYF
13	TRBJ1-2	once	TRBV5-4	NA	TGTGCCAGCAGCCCGACAGAGAACTATGGCTACACCTTC	CASSPTENYGYTF
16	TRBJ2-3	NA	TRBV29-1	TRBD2	TGCAGCGTTGAGGCGGGCGGGAGGACTTCCACAGATACGCAGTATTTT	CSVEAGGRTSTDTQYF
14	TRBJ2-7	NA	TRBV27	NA	TGTGCCAGCAGTTTATCGCTTAACCGACGCGAGCAGTACTTC	CASSLSLNRREQYF
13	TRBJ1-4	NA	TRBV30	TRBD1	TGTGCCTGGAAACAGGGGGGACTTGAAAAACTGTTTTTT	CAWKQGGLEKLFF
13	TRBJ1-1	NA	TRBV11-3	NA	TGTGCCAGCAGACGGGTGGGGGCCCAAGAAGCTTTCTTT	CASRRVGAQEAFF
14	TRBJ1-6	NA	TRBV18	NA	TGTGCCAGCTCGCCGCAGGGGAATAATTCACCCCTCCACTTT	CASSPQGNNSPLHF
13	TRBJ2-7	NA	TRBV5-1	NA	TGCGCCAGCAGCGAAGGTAGCTCCTACGAGCAGTACTTC	CASSEGSSYEQYF
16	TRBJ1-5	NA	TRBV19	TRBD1	TGTGCCAGTAGCTCCGGACAGGGGCTTAGCAATCAGCCCCAGCATTTT	CASSSGQGLSNQPQHF
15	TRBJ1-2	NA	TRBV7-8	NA	TGTGCCAGCAGCCCACAGACAGGAAGTCTCAGTGGCTACACCTTC	CASSPQTGSLSGYTF
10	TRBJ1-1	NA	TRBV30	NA	TGTGCCCAGATAAACACTGAAGCTTTCTTT	CAQINTEAFF
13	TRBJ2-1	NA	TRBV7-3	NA	TGTGCCAGCAGCTTAAATAGCAACAATGAGCAGTTCTTC	CASSLNSNNEQFF
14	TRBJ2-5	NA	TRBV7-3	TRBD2	TGTGCCAGCAGCCGGGGACTAGCGGGAGAGACCCAGTACTTC	CASSRGLAGETQYF
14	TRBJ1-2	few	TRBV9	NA	TGTGCCAGCAGCCTCGCCGGGGAGAACTATGGCTACACCTTC	CASSLAGENYGYTF
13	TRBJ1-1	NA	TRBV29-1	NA	TGCAGCGTTGAAGAAGGGGGGGTCACTGAAGCTTTCTTT	CSVEEGGVTEAFF